This T cell receptor (beta chain) stems from a study of blood T cell repertoires in COVID-19 (dated by TCRdb to 2019 to 2021). Regarding the complete study: Samples covering the acute and convalescent phases of COVID-19 were provided by collaborators in the United States, Italy and Spain. Where available, HLA class I and class II types were taken from metadata supplied by the sample provider and were not determined by assay-based typing. The samples were drawn from two sources: the first 160 participants of the ongoing ImmuneRACE study, and 950 to 1,500 subjects contributed by 6 global collaborators. The repertoires were released in a freely available public database intended as a resource for research on the immune response to SARS-CoV-2. Sample metadata almost always included a de-identified subject ID, COVID-19 status, age in years and sex. Deeply sampled blood TCRbeta repertoires from subjects exposed to, actively infected with, or recovered from COVID-19 were included in the dataset. The prospective study material was composed of cDNA or gDNA derived from T cells, B-cell-depleted T cells, or PBMCs.

V and J are truncated by 3 bases and 5 bases respectively, leaving an intervening sequence of 19 bases. The CDR3 starts with the cysteine, ends with the phenylalanine, and has 16 residues. CDR3 DNA is the only sequence kept; it has 48 bases, read in frame from the first base. As encoded in the germline V gene, CDR1 is WSHSY while CDR2 is SAAADI. The immunoSEQ Assay, a bias-controlled multiplex PCR, was used to amplify TCRbeta CDR3 regions from genomic DNA. Per the authors' processing: The number of nucleated cells in each sample was estimated by amplification of reference gene primers within the assay. To quantify the absolute abundance of each unique TCRbeta CDR3 rearrangement, sequence reads were collapsed and filtered. For each sample, productive Simpson clonality was calculated as the square root of Simpson's diversity index across productive rearrangements. Imported from immuneACCESS, the table was reduced by TCRdb to in-frame sequences with V and J called. These copies leave out some clones; in studies compared against another copy, an unresolved V gene accounts for under half, and the cause of the remainder is not known. From that table come the V and J calls and clone size; the DNA was used to work out D and trimming. This sample comprises 100,000 or so clones, 81% of them detected only once. About 40% of the sample rests with the top ten.

For this clone: Its antigen remains undetermined. No much larger clone exists at a distance of one base, and base qualities are not known.

Whole blood was collected in K2EDTA tubes by collaborating institutions according to the institutions' own protocols. Collaborator samples were shipped for TCRbeta analysis as frozen whole blood, isolated PBMCs, or DNA extracted from either sample type. The full study reports these points: The quantity of clinical and demographic metadata differed by source and by participant and was supplied without curation.

The TCR comes from a man aged 80 or over with acute or convalescent COVID-19. This receptor chain uses TRBV10-2 and TRBJ2-5, with TRBD2 perhaps the D gene, on 6 matching bases. Sequences were obtained from peripheral blood. The CDR3 region has the sequence CASSDTARAGRETQYF. The nucleotide sequence reads as follows: TGCGCCAGCAGTGACACCGCTAGGGCGGGAAGGGAGACCCAGTACTTC.